This TCR beta chain was recovered during a study of radiotherapy plus CTLA-4 blockade in lung cancer. Study details: With around 30% of patients having disease control, objective responses were seen in roughly 18%. Study-level findings and limits: In blood, tumor-derived TCR clones expanded after radiotherapy plus ipilimumab.

A note on this clone: Its antigen is unknown.

V was trimmed by 0 bases and J by 3 bases, leaving 7 bases between them. Per the germline V gene, CDR1 is SGHDT and CDR2 is YYEEEE. The CDR3 covers 13 residues. Measured with immunoSEQ multiplex PCR; TCRdb has only the in-frame clones, and not every one. The sample includes over 80,000 clones, roughly four fifths seen only once; the top ten take 0.82%. The clonotype was recovered from a human donor with non-small cell lung cancer who had stable disease on radiotherapy plus ipilimumab. This chain links TRBV5-6 with TRBJ2-7, with D perhaps TRBD1 or TRBD2 (5 bases each). The source was peripheral blood, collected from a patient treated with radiotherapy plus ipilimumab. The CDR3 is CASSLGGIYEQYF. DNA for the CDR3: TGTGCCAGCAGCTTGGGGGGGATCTACGAGCAGTACTTC.